This T cell receptor beta chain was observed in a study of T cell responses to AZD1222 COVID-19 vaccine. Study-level information: Analysis merged second doses at about 4 or about 12 weeks.

Sequencing was performed with immunoSEQ multiplex PCR; in TCRdb, only in-frame clones are kept and a portion is missing. The data show 100,000 to 150,000 clones, around nine tenths seen once. On this clone: Its antigen is unknown.

The CDR3 sequence is 16 residues long. Trimming at V came to 3 bases and at J to 1 base, leaving 6 bases not matched to a gene. Germline values: CDR1 SGHNT, CDR2 YENEEA. Whole-study results and caveats: Nearly half of spike-specific TCRs reportedly target variant regions that are unmutated in the B.1.351 and B.1.1.7 variants. Most donors were white British and more were female, and clonal diversity was possibly underestimated. It was only a handful of AZD1222 recipients who were seropositive at baseline.

This chain uses TRBV11-3 with TRBJ1-2; 9 bases are a match to TRBD1. The origin of this receptor is an adult in good health. The sequencing used peripheral blood, collected on day 0 of AZD1222 vaccination. The CDR3 loop is CASSLEDRGDNYGYTF. Written as DNA, the CDR3 is TGTGCCAGCAGCTTGGAGGACAGGGGTGATAACTATGGCTACACCTTC. Full variable domain (outside the CDR3, taken from reference TRBV11-3 and TRBJ1-2): EAGVVQSPRYKIIEKKQPVAFWCNPISGHNTLYWYLQNLGQGPELLIRYENEEAVDDSQLPKDRFSAERLKGVDSTLKIQPAELGDSAVYLCASSLEDRGDNYGYTFGSGTRLTVV.